These 8 T cell receptor beta chains share one sample of origin, sequenced in a study of blood T cell repertoires in COVID-19. Using immunoSEQ multiplex PCR, the repertoire was profiled, and TCRdb retains in-frame clones only, with some absent. The sample lists 140,000 or so clones, 80% occurring once. The sequencing sample was made of peripheral blood. Source of these receptors: a man between 65 and 85 years old who had recovered from COVID-19.

This sequence joins TRBV7-3 and TRBJ2-3; the match to TRBD2 covers 8 bases. This CDR3 contains 15 residues. Germline V CDR1 and CDR2: SGHTA, FQGTGA. Germline trimming cut 0 bases from V and 4 bases from J; bases unmatched to any gene: 3. This chain's CDR3 is CASSLTSGIADTQYF. In nucleotides, the CDR3 is TGTGCCAGCAGCTTAACTAGCGGGATAGCAGATACGCAGTATTTT. The full variable domain, in which reference TRBV7-3 and TRBJ2-3 provide the parts outside the CDR3, is GAGVSQTPSNKVTEKGKYVELRCDPISGHTALYWYRQSLGQGPEFLIYFQGTGAADDSGLPNDRFFAVRPEGSVSTLKIQRTERGDSAVYLCASSLTSGIADTQYFGPGTRLTVL.

The V call is TRBV9, the J call TRBJ2-7; 8 bases match TRBD2. Looked up from germline, CDR1 is SGDLS and CDR2 is YYNGEE. The CDR3 is made up of 16 amino acids. The V and J ends lost 4 bases and 3 bases, in that order; junction bases with no gene match: 12. CDR3 sequence reads: CASSPGGTNRDYEQYF. DNA for the CDR3: TGTGCCAGCAGCCCGGGAGGGACAAATAGGGACTACGAGCAGTACTTC.

The rearrangement joins TRBV6-5 to TRBJ2-1; no definite D call. This CDR3 region has 15 residues. V shed 2 bases and J shed 2 bases, with 10 bases lying between them. The germline CDR1 and CDR2 sequences are MNHEY and SVGAGI. The CDR3 region is CASSYERLAYNEQFF. CDR3 nucleotide sequence: TGTGCCAGCAGTTACGAGCGCCTAGCCTACAATGAGCAGTTCTTC.

The chain combines TRBV7-6 with TRBJ2-1; possible D gene TRBD2, 6 bases. The CDR3 runs 15 residues. Trimming removed 1 base from V and 0 bases from J, with 7 bases in between. Per germline, CDR1 SGHVS and CDR2 FNYEAQ. CDR3 DNA: TGTGCCAGCAGCTTAGAGGAGGGCTCCTACAATGAGCAGTTCTTC. This codes for CASSLEEGSYNEQFF. The variable domain in full, with the rest retrieved from reference TRBV7-6 and TRBJ2-1, is GAGVSQSPRYKVTKRGQDVALRCDPISGHVSLYWYRQALGQGPEFLTYFNYEAQQDKSGLPNDRFSAERPEGSISTLTIQRTEQRDSAMYRCASSLEEGSYNEQFFGPGTRLTVL.

This sequence joins TRBV10-3 and TRBJ2-2, with 12 bases fitting TRBD2. Germline V lookup: CDR1 ENHRY, CDR2 SYGVKD. Unmatched junction bases numbered 10, after V lost 7 bases and J lost 4 bases. This CDR3 is built from 17 residues. CDR3 sequence (DNA): TGTGCCATCAAGCGGGCTAGCGGGAGGGCCGGCACCGGGGAGCTGTTTTTT. This translates into CAIKRASGRAGTGELFF.

The chain uses TRBV3-1 (or the pseudogene TRBV3-2) and TRBJ2-7, with D possibly matching TRBD1 (5 bases). The germline CDR1 and CDR2 sequences are LGHDT and YNNKEL (reference sequence). V dropped 4 bases and J dropped 0 bases, with 16 bases sitting between them. This CDR3 region has 16 residues. Here the CDR3 DNA reads TGTGCCAGCAGCCGGAACCCGGACATAAACTCCTACGAGCAGTACTTC. Translated, it gives CASSRNPDINSYEQYF.

This clone was seen a few times. The rearrangement links TRBV6-5 to TRBJ2-1; no definite D call. The CDR3 extends over 14 amino acids. V shed 6 bases and J shed 8 bases, with 17 bases lying between them. Germline V gene data show CDR1 as MNHEY and CDR2 as SVGAGI. CDR3: CASRPWLEVDEQFF. The DNA for the CDR3 is TGTGCCAGCAGGCCGTGGCTCGAGGTGGATGAGCAGTTCTTC.

This clone was found once. The chain has TRBV9 and TRBJ1-2; D not certain. The germline V gene encodes CDR1 SGDLS and CDR2 YYNGEE. Trimming stripped 3 bases from V and 4 bases from J, with 13 bases between. CDR3 length: 14 amino acids. DNA of the CDR3: TGTGCCAGCAGCGCCCTGGACTCGGGCTATGGCTACACCTTC. Translated: CASSALDSGYGYTF.